The clone carrying this T cell receptor beta chain came up a few times. Profiling relied on immunoSEQ multiplex PCR, and the TCRdb table lists in-frame clones only, not all of them. The sample lists 250,000 or so clones, approximately 90% occurring once. This record comes from a study of blood T cell repertoires in COVID-19. Germline CDR1 reads MDHEN; CDR2 reads SYDVKM. The V and J ends lost 4 bases and 0 bases, in that order; junction bases with no gene match: 5. The CDR3 contains 15 residues. The TCR comes from a woman aged 25 to 39 with acute COVID-19. The chain carries TRBV28 and TRBJ2-7; 8 bases agree with TRBD2. Sequenced: PBMCs or T cells enriched from blood (not recorded which). DNA for the CDR3: TGTGCCAGCAGTTATCGACTAGCGACCTCCTACGAGCAGTACTTC. This sequence encodes CASSYRLATSYEQYF.